Listed below are T cell receptor beta chains from one sample, sequenced in a study of blood T cell repertoires in COVID-19. The assay was immunoSEQ multiplex PCR, and TCRdb's table has in-frame clones only and misses some. The table records hundreds of thousands of clones, 70% to 90% of them present only once. Sequenced input: peripheral blood. These receptors originate from a man between 18 and 29 years old with COVID-19, enrolled during active disease. CDR3s include the opening cysteine and the closing phenylalanine or tryptophan. Fields, in order: D gene, clone size, V gene, J gene, CDR3 DNA, CDR3 protein. A D gene is named only where the DNA matches it firmly. Clone sizes are given selectively: once, few, many, or a class where the clone is expanded.

d_gene: NA
abundance: few
v_gene: TRBV7-9
j_gene: TRBJ2-7
CDR3nt: TGTGCCAGCAGCTTAGAGGTGAGGAGGGGGCCCTCCTACGAGCAGTACTTC
CDR3aa: CASSLEVRRGPSYEQYF

d_gene: TRBD2
abundance: once
v_gene: TRBV6-1
j_gene: TRBJ2-1
CDR3nt: TGTGCCAGCAGTTCTAGCGGGGGGGCGAATGAGCAGTTCTTC
CDR3aa: CASSSSGGANEQFF

d_gene: TRBD2
abundance: NA
v_gene: TRBV3-1/TRBV3-2
j_gene: TRBJ2-5
CDR3nt: TGTGCCAGCAGCCAAGCGACGGGGATAGCGGGAGTTTTAAGAGAGACCCAGTACTTC
CDR3aa: CASSQATGIAGVLRETQYF

d_gene: NA
abundance: NA
v_gene: TRBV27
j_gene: TRBJ2-3
CDR3nt: TGTGCCAGCAGTTTATCGTTGCAGACAGCCAAGACGCAGTATTTT
CDR3aa: CASSLSLQTAKTQYF

d_gene: NA
abundance: NA
v_gene: TRBV7-9
j_gene: TRBJ1-2
CDR3nt: TGTGCCAGCAGTCAGGACTTTAACTATGGCTACACCTTC
CDR3aa: CASSQDFNYGYTF

d_gene: NA
abundance: NA
v_gene: TRBV27
j_gene: TRBJ1-2
CDR3nt: TGTGCCAGCAGTTTAAGCAGGGGCTATGGCTACACCTTC
CDR3aa: CASSLSRGYGYTF

d_gene: TRBD2
abundance: once
v_gene: TRBV5-6
j_gene: TRBJ2-1
CDR3nt: TGTGCCAGCAGCCCTACGACCGACCCCGGGAGGGATGAGCAGTTCTTC
CDR3aa: CASSPTTDPGRDEQFF

d_gene: TRBD2
abundance: NA
v_gene: TRBV5-5
j_gene: TRBJ2-7
CDR3nt: TGTGCCAGCAGCTTGGGGACTTGGGGGACTAGCGGCTACGAGCAGTACTTC
CDR3aa: CASSLGTWGTSGYEQYF

d_gene: TRBD1
abundance: NA
v_gene: TRBV28
j_gene: TRBJ1-2
CDR3nt: TGTGCCAGCAGTTTTTGGTACAGGGGTGATGGCGGCTACACCTTC
CDR3aa: CASSFWYRGDGGYTF

d_gene: TRBD2
abundance: NA
v_gene: TRBV7-9
j_gene: TRBJ2-1
CDR3nt: TGTGCCAGCAGCCCATTTACTAGCGGGGAGACGGATGAGCAGTTCTTC
CDR3aa: CASSPFTSGETDEQFF

d_gene: TRBD1
abundance: NA
v_gene: TRBV2
j_gene: TRBJ2-1
CDR3nt: TGTGCCAGCAGTGAGGGGGTAACCGGGACAGAGATTGAGCAGTTCTTC
CDR3aa: CASSEGVTGTEIEQFF

d_gene: NA
abundance: NA
v_gene: TRBV29-1
j_gene: TRBJ1-2
CDR3nt: TGCAGCGTTGAAGGCCGGACACGGGCGGCGTATGGCTACACCTTC
CDR3aa: CSVEGRTRAAYGYTF

d_gene: TRBD1
abundance: NA
v_gene: TRBV19
j_gene: TRBJ1-6
CDR3nt: TGTGCCAGTAGTATAACTGGACAGGGGGATTCACCCCTCCACTTT
CDR3aa: CASSITGQGDSPLHF

d_gene: NA
abundance: NA
v_gene: TRBV6-5
j_gene: TRBJ1-5
CDR3nt: TGTGCCAGCAGCGGGAGGGGTAGCAATCAGCCCCAGCATTTT
CDR3aa: CASSGRGSNQPQHF

d_gene: NA
abundance: NA
v_gene: TRBV6-5
j_gene: TRBJ2-6
CDR3nt: TGTGCCAGCAGTTACGAAGGGGGCTCTGGGGCCAACGTCCTGACTTTC
CDR3aa: CASSYEGGSGANVLTF

d_gene: NA
abundance: NA
v_gene: TRBV5-6
j_gene: TRBJ2-5
CDR3nt: TGTGCCAGCAGCTCTATAGGCACAGGGTATAGGGAGACCCAGTACTTC
CDR3aa: CASSSIGTGYRETQYF

d_gene: TRBD1
abundance: NA
v_gene: TRBV27
j_gene: TRBJ2-3
CDR3nt: TGTGCCAGCAGCTACCGGGACAGGGGGTCAGATACGCAGTATTTT
CDR3aa: CASSYRDRGSDTQYF

d_gene: NA
abundance: NA
v_gene: TRBV7-8
j_gene: TRBJ1-5
CDR3nt: TGTGCCAGCAGCTTAGAAGGTGCTTCCGGGTTGGCTCAGCCCCAGCATTTT
CDR3aa: CASSLEGASGLAQPQHF

d_gene: NA
abundance: NA
v_gene: TRBV3-1/TRBV3-2
j_gene: TRBJ1-2
CDR3nt: TGTGCCAGCAGCCAAGATTGGGGAGGCGGCTACACCTTC
CDR3aa: CASSQDWGGGYTF

d_gene: TRBD2
abundance: NA
v_gene: TRBV7-2
j_gene: TRBJ2-7
CDR3nt: TGTGCCAGCAGCTTAAGCGGGAGTTACGAGCAGTACTTC
CDR3aa: CASSLSGSYEQYF

d_gene: TRBD1
abundance: once
v_gene: TRBV4-1
j_gene: TRBJ1-2
CDR3nt: TGCGCCAGCAGCAGGGGACAGGGAGATGGCTACACCTTC
CDR3aa: CASSRGQGDGYTF

d_gene: NA
abundance: NA
v_gene: TRBV24-1
j_gene: TRBJ2-7
CDR3nt: TGTGCCACCAGTGACCCATTGACAGGAGACTACGAGCAGTACTTC
CDR3aa: CATSDPLTGDYEQYF

d_gene: NA
abundance: NA
v_gene: TRBV19
j_gene: TRBJ1-2
CDR3nt: TGTGCCAGTAGTATAGGAGGGCGCAGCTATGGCTACACCTTC
CDR3aa: CASSIGGRSYGYTF

d_gene: NA
abundance: NA
v_gene: TRBV10-1
j_gene: TRBJ2-5
CDR3nt: TGCGCCAGCAGTGAAAACGGCGGGGAGACCCAGTACTTC
CDR3aa: CASSENGGETQYF

d_gene: TRBD2
abundance: NA
v_gene: TRBV10-3
j_gene: TRBJ2-7
CDR3nt: TGTGCCATCAGTCGCGGGGGCTCCTACGAGCAGTACTTC
CDR3aa: CAISRGGSYEQYF

d_gene: NA
abundance: NA
v_gene: TRBV7-9
j_gene: TRBJ2-1
CDR3nt: TGTGCCAGCAGCTATCGGTATGAGCAGTTCTTC
CDR3aa: CASSYRYEQFF

d_gene: TRBD2
abundance: NA
v_gene: TRBV27
j_gene: TRBJ2-1
CDR3nt: TGTGCCAGCAGTTTTCAAGCGGGAGGCTCCTACAATGAGCAGTTCTTC
CDR3aa: CASSFQAGGSYNEQFF

d_gene: TRBD2
abundance: NA
v_gene: TRBV4-1
j_gene: TRBJ2-1
CDR3nt: TGCGCCAGCAGCCATACTAGCGTTAATGAGCAGTTCTTC
CDR3aa: CASSHTSVNEQFF

d_gene: TRBD2
abundance: NA
v_gene: TRBV11-2
j_gene: TRBJ2-1
CDR3nt: TGTGCCAGCAGCTTAGAGGAGCGGGAGCCCTACAATGAGCAGTTCTTC
CDR3aa: CASSLEEREPYNEQFF

d_gene: NA
abundance: NA
v_gene: TRBV5-8
j_gene: TRBJ2-5
CDR3nt: TGTGCCAGCAGCTTGGGTATCTTGTCTGAGGGTATCGTGACCCAGTACTTC
CDR3aa: CASSLGILSEGIVTQYF

d_gene: NA
abundance: NA
v_gene: TRBV4-2
j_gene: TRBJ2-2
CDR3nt: TGTGCCAGCAGCCAGGGAGAGTTCGCCGGGGAGCTGTTTTTT
CDR3aa: CASSQGEFAGELFF

d_gene: NA
abundance: NA
v_gene: TRBV18
j_gene: TRBJ2-2
CDR3nt: TGTGCCAGCTCGCCGACAGCGAACACCGGGGAGCTGTTTTTT
CDR3aa: CASSPTANTGELFF

d_gene: NA
abundance: NA
v_gene: TRBV6-1
j_gene: TRBJ1-5
CDR3nt: TGTGCCAGCAGTGAAGCGGGACAAATTCGGAATCAGCCCCAGCATTTT
CDR3aa: CASSEAGQIRNQPQHF

d_gene: NA
abundance: NA
v_gene: TRBV3-1/TRBV3-2
j_gene: TRBJ1-2
CDR3nt: TGTGCCAGCAGCCAAGGTCCAGGAGGCTACACCTTC
CDR3aa: CASSQGPGGYTF

d_gene: NA
abundance: NA
v_gene: TRBV24-1
j_gene: TRBJ2-3
CDR3nt: TGTGCCACCAGTGATCAATATACGCAGTATTTT
CDR3aa: CATSDQYTQYF

d_gene: NA
abundance: NA
v_gene: TRBV24-1
j_gene: TRBJ2-7
CDR3nt: TGTGCCTCCTGGTTTGGTAAACAGCATCCCACCTCCTACGAGCAGTACTTC
CDR3aa: CASWFGKQHPTSYEQYF

d_gene: TRBD1
abundance: NA
v_gene: TRBV18
j_gene: TRBJ2-5
CDR3nt: TGTGCCAGCTCAACGACAGGGGGGGAGACCCAGTACTTC
CDR3aa: CASSTTGGETQYF